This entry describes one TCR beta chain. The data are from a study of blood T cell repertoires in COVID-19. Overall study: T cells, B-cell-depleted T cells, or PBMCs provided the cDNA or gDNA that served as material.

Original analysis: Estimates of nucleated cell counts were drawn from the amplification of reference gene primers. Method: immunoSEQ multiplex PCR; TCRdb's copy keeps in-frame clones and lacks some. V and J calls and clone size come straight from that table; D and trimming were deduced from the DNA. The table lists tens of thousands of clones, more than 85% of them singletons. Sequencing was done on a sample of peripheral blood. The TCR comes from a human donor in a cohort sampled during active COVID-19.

The CDR3 protein is CASSPRTGINTEAFF. CDR3 coding DNA: TGTGCCAGCAGCCCACGGACAGGGATTAACACTGAAGCTTTCTTT. The gene calls are TRBV7-9 and TRBJ1-1, with TRBD1 identical over 8 bases. Germline-derived CDR1 and CDR2 are SEHNR and FQNEAQ (reference sequence). CDR3 length equals 15 residues. With V trimmed by 5 bases and J by 2 bases, 7 bases remained unmatched.